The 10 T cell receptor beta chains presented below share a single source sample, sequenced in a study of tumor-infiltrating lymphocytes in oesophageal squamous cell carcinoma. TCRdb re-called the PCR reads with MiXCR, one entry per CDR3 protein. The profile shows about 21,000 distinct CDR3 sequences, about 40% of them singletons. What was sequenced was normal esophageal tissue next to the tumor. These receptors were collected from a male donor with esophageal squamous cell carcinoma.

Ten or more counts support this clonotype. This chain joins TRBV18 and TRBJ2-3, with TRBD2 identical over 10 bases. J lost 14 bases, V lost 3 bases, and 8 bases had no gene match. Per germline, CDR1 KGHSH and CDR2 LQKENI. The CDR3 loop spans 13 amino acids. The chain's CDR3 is CASSPLEREGPYF. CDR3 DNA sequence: TGTGCCAGCTCACCTCTTGAGCGGGAGGGTCCGTATTTT.

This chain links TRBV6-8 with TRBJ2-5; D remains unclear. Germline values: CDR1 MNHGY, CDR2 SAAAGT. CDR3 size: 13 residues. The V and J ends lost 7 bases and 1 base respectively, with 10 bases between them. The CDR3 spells CASIVGSQETQYF. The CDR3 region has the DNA TGTGCCAGCATTGTGGGATCCCAAGAGACCCAGTACTTC.

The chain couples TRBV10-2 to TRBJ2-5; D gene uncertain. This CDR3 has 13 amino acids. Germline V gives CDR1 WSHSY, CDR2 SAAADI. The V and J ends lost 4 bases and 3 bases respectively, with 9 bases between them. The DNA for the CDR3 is TGCGCCAGCAGTGGGACCACTAAAGAGACCCAGTACTTC. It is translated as CASSGTTKETQYF.

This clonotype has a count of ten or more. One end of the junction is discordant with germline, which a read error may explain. This chain's CDR3 is CASSYGQDSPLHF. CDR3 nucleotides: TGCGCCAGCAGCTACGGACAGGATTCACCCCTCCACTTC. V gene TRBV5-1 combines with J gene TRBJ2-5, with TRBD1 identical over 7 bases. The CDR3 has 13 residues. CDR1 is SGHRS and CDR2 is YFSETQ in the germline V gene. Using reference TRBV5-1 and TRBJ2-5 for the parts outside the CDR3, the full variable domain is KAGVTQTPRYLIKTRGQQVTLSCSPISGHRSVSWYQQTPGQGLQFLFEYFSETQRNKGNFPGRFSGRQFSNSRSEMNVSTLELGDSALYLCASSYGQDSPLHFGPGTRLLVL.

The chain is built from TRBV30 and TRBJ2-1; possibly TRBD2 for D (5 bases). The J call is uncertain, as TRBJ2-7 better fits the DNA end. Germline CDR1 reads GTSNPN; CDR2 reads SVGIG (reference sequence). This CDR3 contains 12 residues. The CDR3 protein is CALRAASYEQYF. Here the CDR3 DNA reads TGTGCCTTGCGGGCCGCCTCCTACGAGCAGTACTTC.

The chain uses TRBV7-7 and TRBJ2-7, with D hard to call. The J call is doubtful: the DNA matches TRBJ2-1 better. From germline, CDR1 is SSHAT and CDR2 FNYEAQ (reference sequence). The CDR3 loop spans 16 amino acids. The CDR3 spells CASSPNQAVPYNEQFF. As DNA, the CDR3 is TGTGCCAGCAGCCCCAACCAAGCCGTCCCATACAATGAGCAGTTCTTC.

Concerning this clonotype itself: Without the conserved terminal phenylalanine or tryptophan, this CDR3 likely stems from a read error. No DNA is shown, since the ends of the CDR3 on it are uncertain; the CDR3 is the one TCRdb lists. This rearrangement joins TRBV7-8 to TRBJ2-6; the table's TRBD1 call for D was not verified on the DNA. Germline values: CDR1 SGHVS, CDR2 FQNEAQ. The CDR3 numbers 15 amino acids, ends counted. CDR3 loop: CASSLAPRETQYFGA.

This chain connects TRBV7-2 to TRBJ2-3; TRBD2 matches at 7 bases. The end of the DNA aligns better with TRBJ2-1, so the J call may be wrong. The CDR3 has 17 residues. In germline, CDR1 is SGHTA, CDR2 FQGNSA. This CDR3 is CASSSTRGVLADNEQFF. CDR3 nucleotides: TGTGCCAGCAGCTCAACCCGAGGAGTGCTAGCGGACAATGAGCAGTTCTTC.

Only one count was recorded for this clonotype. In DNA, the CDR3 is TGTGCCAGCAGTTTACGACTAGCGGGCCATGAGCAGTTCTTC. It encodes CASSLRLAGHEQFF. This sequence joins TRBV12-3 or TRBV12-4 and TRBJ2-7; 10 bases fit TRBD2. The J call is doubtful: the DNA matches TRBJ2-1 better. This CDR3 region has 14 residues.

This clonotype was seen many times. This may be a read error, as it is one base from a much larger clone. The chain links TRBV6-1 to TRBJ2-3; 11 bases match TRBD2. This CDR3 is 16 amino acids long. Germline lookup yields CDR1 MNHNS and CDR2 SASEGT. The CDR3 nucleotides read TGTGCCAGCAACAGCCCCCCGGGACTAGCGGCAAATACGCGGTATTTT. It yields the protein CASNSPPGLAANTRYF.